What follows are 25 T cell receptor beta chains derived from one specimen sequenced in a study of OX40 agonist ivuxolimab in advanced cancers. Assay used: immunoSEQ multiplex PCR; TCRdb lists only in-frame clones, some missing. The sample carries 55,000 to 75,000 clones, roughly 80% recorded once. The material was CD4+ or CD8+ T cells sorted from blood, obtained in a trial of the OX40 agonist ivuxolimab. The origin of the receptors is an adult with an advanced solid tumor such as melanoma, head and neck, liver or kidney cancer.

This sequence joins TRBV7-2 and TRBJ2-7; tentatively, D is TRBD2 (6 bases). The germline CDR1 and CDR2 sequences are SGHTA and FQGNSA. This CDR3 is 12 amino acids long. V was cut by 4 bases and J by 7 bases, with 11 bases left in between. CDR3 in DNA: TGTGCCAGCAGCTCCCGGAGGGATGAGCAGTACTTC. Residues: CASSSRRDEQYF.

The chain couples TRBV6-5 to TRBJ2-7; D possibly uses TRBD1 or TRBD2 (6 bases each). Between the trimmed V and J ends, which lost 6 bases and 0 bases, there was a span of 15 bases. The CDR3 length is 15 residues. Germline-derived CDR1 and CDR2 are MNHEY and SVGAGI. CDR3 residues: CASRGGLGSSYEQYF. The CDR3 DNA follows: TGTGCCAGCAGAGGGGGGCTTGGAAGCTCCTACGAGCAGTACTTC.

The rearrangement joins TRBV5-1 to TRBJ1-6, with D unclear. Per the germline V gene, CDR1 is SGHRS and CDR2 is YFSETQ. The V and J ends lost 0 bases and 10 bases respectively, with 20 bases between them. The CDR3 consists of 17 residues. The CDR3 region has the DNA TGCGCCAGCAGCTTGGATTTGGCCTCGACTAGCGGCTCACCCCTCCACTTT. Translation gives CASSLDLASTSGSPLHF.

The chain is built from TRBV5-1 and TRBJ1-3; D is ambiguous. The CDR3 spans 17 residues. CDR1 is SGHRS and CDR2 is YFSETQ in the germline V gene. Trimming left V 0 bases short and J 0 bases short, with 13 bases between. CDR3 nucleotide sequence: TGCGCCAGCAGCTTGGGGAACAGCCCCAACTCTGGAAACACCATATATTTT. Translation gives CASSLGNSPNSGNTIYF.

The table lists this clone with a count of one. The V gene is TRBV7-3, the J gene TRBJ2-1; D is unresolved. Germline V gene data show CDR1 as SGHTA and CDR2 as FQGTGA. V dropped 5 bases and J dropped 9 bases, with 11 bases sitting between them. This CDR3 spans 12 amino acids. CDR3 residues: CASSQQSGEQFF. The CDR3 nucleotides are TGTGCCAGCAGCCAGCAATCGGGTGAGCAGTTCTTC. Based on the CDR3 plus reference TRBV7-3 and TRBJ2-1, the full variable domain is GAGVSQTPSNKVTEKGKYVELRCDPISGHTALYWYRQSLGQGPEFLIYFQGTGAADDSGLPNDRFFAVRPEGSVSTLKIQRTERGDSAVYLCASSQQSGEQFFGPGTRLTVL.

V gene TRBV5-1 combines with J gene TRBJ1-3; D not resolved. The CDR3 runs 14 residues. Germline V gene sequence: CDR1 SGHRS, CDR2 YFSETQ. V was clipped by 0 bases and J by 1 base, with 5 bases between them. As DNA, the CDR3 is TGCGCCAGCAGCTTGGGAAGGTCTGGAAACACCATATATTTT. Translated, it gives CASSLGRSGNTIYF.

This chain uses TRBV30 with TRBJ2-7; the D gene is possibly TRBD2 (5 bases). CDR1 is GTSNPN, CDR2 SVGIG, per germline (reference sequence). The CDR3 is 16 residues long. V was shortened by 3 bases and J by 5 bases, with 23 bases between the two germline ends. The CDR3, as DNA: TGTGCCTGGAGGAAGATTACCGGGATCGTGAGACACGAGCAGTACTTC. Translated: CAWRKITGIVRHEQYF. Full variable domain (remainder filled in from reference TRBV30 and TRBJ2-7): SQTIHQWPATLVQPVGSPLSLECTVEGTSNPNLYWYRQAAGRGLQLLFYSVGIGQISSEVPQNLSASRPQDRQFILSSKKLLLSDSGFYLCAWRKITGIVRHEQYFGPGTRLTVT.

The genes are TRBV7-2 and TRBJ2-7, with 8 bases that match TRBD2. The V and J ends lost 3 bases and 6 bases, in that order; junction bases with no gene match: 7. The CDR3 loop spans 14 amino acids. Germline V gene sequence: CDR1 SGHTA, CDR2 FQGNSA. The CDR3 loop is CASSFDREGREQYF. In DNA form, the CDR3 reads TGTGCCAGCAGCTTTGATCGGGAGGGGCGCGAGCAGTACTTC.

The chain employs TRBV9 and TRBJ2-5; TRBD1 matches 7 bases. The junction had 12 bases not matched to a gene; V was cut back by 0 bases and J by 4 bases. The CDR3 is 17 amino acids. CDR1 and CDR2 (germline): SGDLS, YYNGEE. The CDR3, as DNA: TGTGCCAGCAGCGTAGCCGTCCGGGCAGGGGGTGGAGAGACCCAGTACTTC. This translates into CASSVAVRAGGGETQYF. Complete variable domain (other parts from reference TRBV9 and TRBJ2-5): DSGVTQTPKHLITATGQRVTLRCSPRSGDLSVYWYQQSLDQGLQFLIQYYNGEERAKGNILERFSAQQFPDLHSELNLSSLELGDSALYFCASSVAVRAGGGETQYFGPGTRLLVL.

This clone was counted once. The CDR3 loop reads CASSFEGRETQYF. The CDR3 bases are TGTGCCAGCAGCTTTGAAGGGCGAGAGACCCAGTACTTC. The chain uses TRBV5-4 and TRBJ2-5, with D uncertain. Germline CDR1 reads SGHNT; CDR2 reads YYREEE (reference sequence). The ends were cut back, 2 bases at V and 4 bases at J, with 9 bases in the middle. CDR3 length: 13 amino acids.

The chain carries TRBV30 and TRBJ2-6; D call uncertain. The CDR3 contains 14 residues. Germline V gene lookup returns CDR1 GTSNPN and CDR2 SVGIG (reference sequence). Trimming shortened V by 0 bases and J by 0 bases, and 3 bases separated the two germline ends. The CDR3 DNA reads TGTGCCTGGAGTGTAAGCTCTGGGGCCAACGTCCTGACTTTC. Amino acid sequence: CAWSVSSGANVLTF.

This chain connects TRBV21-1 to TRBJ1-1. TRBV21-1 is an annotated pseudogene. The CDR3 extends over 13 amino acids. The CDR3 region has the DNA TGTGCCAGCAGCCCCGAGATGAACACTGAAGCTTTCTTT. Encoded protein: CASSPEMNTEAFF.

The chain joins TRBV6-1 to TRBJ2-1, with TRBD2 matching over 7 bases. The length of the CDR3 is 15 residues. CDR1 MNHNS and CDR2 SASEGT come from the germline V gene. The V gene end was trimmed by 9 bases and the J gene end by 5 bases; junction bases not matched to a gene: 13. CDR3 loop: CASIKGWTRNNEQFF. Here the CDR3 DNA reads TGTGCCAGTATCAAAGGTTGGACTAGGAACAATGAGCAGTTCTTC.

The chain links TRBV5-1 to TRBJ2-5; 9 positions match TRBD2. Per germline, CDR1 SGHRS and CDR2 YFSETQ. This CDR3 region has 16 residues. V was clipped by 4 bases and J by 5 bases; unmatched bases: 12. The CDR3 reads CASSHFPREGLETQYF. The CDR3 nucleotides read TGCGCCAGCAGCCACTTCCCGCGGGAGGGCCTGGAGACCCAGTACTTC.

A note on this clone: One end of the junction is discordant with germline, which a read error may explain. This sequence joins TRBV5-1 and TRBJ1-3, with no clear D. CDR1 is SGHRS and CDR2 is YFSETQ in the germline V gene. There are 15 residues in the CDR3. In DNA form, the CDR3 reads TGCGCCAGCAGATCGGTGGGCCTCACTGGAAACACCATACATTTT. Amino acid sequence: CASRSVGLTGNTIHF.

The CDR3 nucleotides are TGCGCCAGCAGCCAAGATTGGGGGGGCACAGATACGCAGTATTTT. This codes for CASSQDWGGTDTQYF. V is TRBV4-1 and J is TRBJ2-3; maybe TRBD2 (6 bases). The CDR3 totals 15 residues. Germline V gene data show CDR1 as MGHRA and CDR2 as YSYEKL. Trimming took off 0 bases at V and 1 base at J, with 8 bases between the two ends.

V is TRBV4-1 and J is TRBJ2-1; the match to TRBD2 covers 9 bases. V trimming: 4 bases; J trimming: 8 bases; junction bases outside the gene matches: 12. CDR3 length equals 16 residues. The germline V gene has CDR1 MGHRA and CDR2 YSYEKL. The DNA of the CDR3 is TGCGCCAGCAGCCCCGAGCGGCGCGGGGGGGCGGATGAGCAGTTCTTC. Encoded protein: CASSPERRGGADEQFF.

In DNA, the CDR3 is TGTGCCAGCAGCTTAGAAATGTGGGGAGGAAAGAGTCGAGGAAAACTGTTTTTT. Its translation: CASSLEMWGGKSRGKLFF. This chain connects TRBV7-9 to TRBJ1-4; the D is unclear. V was trimmed by 1 base and J by 10 bases, leaving 25 bases between them. CDR1 is SEHNR, CDR2 FQNEAQ, per germline (reference sequence). The CDR3 sequence is 18 residues long.

This chain joins TRBV7-6 and TRBJ2-1; 7 bases match TRBD2. Germline values: CDR1 SGHVS, CDR2 FNYEAQ. Losses at the gene ends were 0 bases for V and 4 bases for J; bases not matched to a gene: 3. The CDR3 length is 15 residues. The CDR3 is CASSLAYGGYNEQFF. CDR3 DNA sequence: TGTGCCAGCAGCTTAGCTTACGGGGGGTACAATGAGCAGTTCTTC.

This chain connects TRBV5-4 to TRBJ2-3; possible D gene TRBD1, 6 bases. The CDR3 has 15 amino acids. Trimming removed 6 bases from V and 0 bases from J, with 14 bases in between. The V gene's germline CDR1 is SGHNT and CDR2 YYREEE (reference sequence). The CDR3 protein is CASKVAGASTDTQYF. Written as DNA, the CDR3 is TGTGCCAGCAAGGTAGCAGGGGCTAGCACAGATACGCAGTATTTT.

Only a few counts were recorded for this clone. This chain links TRBV11-2 with TRBJ1-1; the D gene is possibly TRBD1 (6 bases). Between the trimmed V and J ends, which lost 6 bases and 6 bases, there was a span of 17 bases. CDR1 and CDR2 (germline): SGHAT, FQNNGV. The CDR3 extends over 14 amino acids. CDR3 in DNA: TGTGCCAGCAGGTCACAGGGTCTTAGGTCTGAAGCTTTCTTT. It is translated as CASRSQGLRSEAFF.

J is TRBJ1-1 and V is TRBV28; TRBD1 matches 8 bases. Germline V gene sequence: CDR1 MDHEN, CDR2 SYDVKM. V lost 10 bases and J lost 4; bases outside the gene matches: 11. The CDR3 has 14 amino acids. The CDR3 sequence: CAIHGQGRSTEAFF. In DNA, the CDR3 is TGTGCCATCCACGGACAGGGTAGGAGCACTGAAGCTTTCTTT.

This chain joins TRBV18 and TRBJ2-5; 11 nucleotides line up with TRBD2. Germline V gene lookup returns CDR1 KGHSH and CDR2 LQKENI. V lost 3 bases, J lost 3 bases, and 9 bases stayed unmatched. The CDR3 loop spans 17 amino acids. The CDR3 protein is CASSPQTSGAAKETQYF. CDR3 bases: TGTGCCAGCTCACCCCAGACTAGCGGGGCTGCGAAAGAGACCCAGTACTTC.

This sequence joins TRBV6-5 and TRBJ1-2; maybe TRBD1 (5 bases). Germline V gene sequence: CDR1 MNHEY, CDR2 SVGAGI. Trimming took 0 bases from V and 8 from J, leaving 10 bases between them. The CDR3 length is 13 residues. DNA for the CDR3: TGTGCCAGCAGTTACTCTTCAGCAGGGGGCTACACCTTC. It is translated as CASSYSSAGGYTF.

The CDR3 here is CAWRAGGGSYEQYF. CDR3 coding DNA: TGTGCCTGGAGAGCGGGAGGGGGCTCCTACGAGCAGTACTTC. The J gene is TRBJ2-7, the V gene TRBV30; TRBD2 matches at 10 bases. The CDR3 runs to 14 residues. Trimming cost V 3 bases and J 0 bases; bases outside gene matches: 2. Germline V gives CDR1 GTSNPN, CDR2 SVGIG (reference sequence).